The 21 T cell receptor beta chains presented below share a single source sample, sequenced in a study of T cells after yellow fever vaccination. One entry per CDR3 protein, called by TCRdb with MiXCR from the 5' RACE reads. Of over 150,000 distinct CDR3 sequences detected, 5.5% to 7.5% appear once; the ten largest clones hold approximately 3%. The specimen was CD4+ T cells sorted from PBMCs, collected on the day of the first yellow fever vaccination. These receptors originate from a man between 18 and 35 years old who received the YFV17D yellow fever vaccine.

This clonotype has a count of ten or more. The V gene is TRBV30, the J gene TRBJ1-4, with D perhaps TRBD1 (6 bases). The CDR3 length is 14 residues. Germline CDR1 is GTSNPN and CDR2 is SVGIG (reference sequence). V was shortened by 2 bases and J by 8 bases, with 15 bases between the two germline ends. CDR3 sequence (DNA): TGTGCCTGGAGTATGGAGGGGGAGAGGGAAAAACTGTTTTTT. It is translated as CAWSMEGEREKLFF.

In its sample, this clonotype was seen many times. One junction end disagrees with the germline gene, perhaps due to a read error. The V call is TRBV29-1, the J call TRBJ2-3; D remains unclear. This CDR3 region has 13 residues. Germline lookup yields CDR1 SQVTM and CDR2 ANQGSEA. The CDR3 protein is CSVVSHEKDAQYF. The CDR3 DNA is TGCAGCGTTGTATCACATGAGAAAGATGCGCAGTATTTT.

The sample holds many counts of this clonotype. The chain recombines TRBV5-1 with TRBJ2-3; TRBD1 agrees at 9 bases. The J segment lost 3 bases and the V segment lost 4 bases, leaving 6 bases of the junction unmatched. Germline V gene sequence: CDR1 SGHRS, CDR2 YFSETQ. This CDR3 has 15 amino acids. CDR3 sequence (DNA): TGCGCCAGCAGCCCTGGACAGGGGATAACAGATACGCAGTATTTT. It is translated as CASSPGQGITDTQYF.

This clonotype was observed at least ten times. The rearrangement joins TRBV15 to TRBJ2-5; possible D gene TRBD1, 5 bases. The CDR3 spans 13 residues. Trimming left V 5 bases short and J 5 bases short, with 12 bases between. Germline-derived CDR1 and CDR2 are LNHNV and YYDKDF (reference sequence). The CDR3 nucleotides read TGTGCCACCAGCTTTCAGGGTGGCGAGACCCAGTACTTC. Its protein is CATSFQGGETQYF.

This clonotype was observed at least ten times. The chain carries TRBV7-2 and TRBJ2-7, with unresolved D. V was clipped by 5 bases and J by 2 bases, with 10 bases between them. The V gene's germline CDR1 is SGHTA and CDR2 FQGNSA. This CDR3 spans 13 amino acids. The CDR3 bases are TGTGCCAGCAGCCTGGACCGACCCTACGAGCAGTACTTC. Translating it yields CASSLDRPYEQYF.

J is TRBJ2-2 and V is TRBV7-6; 8 nucleotides line up with TRBD2. The CDR3 spans 16 residues. With V trimmed by 2 bases and J by 1 base, 3 bases remained unmatched. In germline, CDR1 is SGHVS, CDR2 FNYEAQ. CDR3 amino acids: CASSLLLAENTGELFF. In DNA, the CDR3 is TGTGCCAGCAGCTTACTACTAGCGGAGAACACCGGGGAGCTGTTTTTT.

This rearrangement joins TRBV7-9 to TRBJ1-1, with D possibly TRBD1 on 5 matching bases. Deletions cut 3 bases from V and 3 bases from J, with 11 bases between. This CDR3 contains 14 residues. Germline V gene data show CDR1 as SEHNR and CDR2 as FQNEAQ (reference sequence). CDR3 sequence reads: CASSFGGADTEAFF. In DNA form, the CDR3 reads TGTGCCAGCAGCTTCGGAGGGGCGGACACTGAAGCTTTCTTT.

The table lists this clonotype with many counts. CDR3: CASSLHRGINQETQYF. The CDR3 region has the DNA TGTGCCAGCAGCTTACACCGGGGGATTAACCAAGAGACCCAGTACTTC. V and J are TRBV7-8 and TRBJ2-5; a possible D gene is TRBD2 (6 bases). V was trimmed by 2 bases and J by 0 bases, leaving 13 bases between them. The germline CDR1 and CDR2 sequences are SGHVS and FQNEAQ. This CDR3 has 16 residues.

This clonotype was observed many times. The chain carries TRBV7-2 and TRBJ1-5, with D maybe TRBD1 (6 bases). CDR3 length: 15 amino acids. From germline, CDR1 is SGHTA and CDR2 FQGNSA. V shed 5 bases and J shed 3 bases, with 14 bases lying between them. The CDR3 nucleotides read TGTGCCAGCAGCCCCAGGGGCACAGTCAATCAGCCCCAGCATTTT. Protein product: CASSPRGTVNQPQHF.

This clonotype was detected many times. The gene calls are TRBV20-1 and TRBJ2-7; D assignment may be TRBD1 or TRBD2 (6 bases each). Trimming pared 0 bases from V and 2 bases from J, leaving 14 bases between. Germline CDR1 is DFQATT and CDR2 is SNEGSKA (reference sequence). The CDR3 sequence is 15 residues long. The CDR3 nucleotides read TGCAGTGCTAGAGATAGGGGGAGGTCTGCCTACGAGCAGTACGTC. It yields the protein CSARDRGRSAYEQYV.

This clonotype was counted ten times or more. This rearrangement joins TRBV20-1 to TRBJ1-1; possibly TRBD1 for D (5 bases). Germline loops: CDR1 DFQATT, CDR2 SNEGSKA (reference sequence). The V gene lost 5 bases and the J gene lost 7 bases, with 17 bases spanning the gap. CDR3 length equals 13 residues. DNA of the CDR3: TGCAGTGCTCGCACTCGGGGGGACGGTGAAGCTTTCTTT. This encodes CSARTRGDGEAFF.

This clonotype was counted only a few times. The gene calls are TRBV3-1 and TRBJ1-1; D gene unclear. The ends were cut back, 3 bases at V and 4 bases at J, with 12 bases in the middle. The CDR3 consists of 14 residues. The germline CDR1 and CDR2 sequences are LGHDT and YNNKEL (reference sequence). The CDR3 loop reads CASSQGMGSTEAFF. DNA for the CDR3: TGTGCCAGCAGCCAGGGGATGGGGAGCACTGAAGCTTTCTTT.

Ten or more counts support this clonotype. V gene TRBV5-4 combines with J gene TRBJ2-2; the match to TRBD2 covers 11 bases. Germline loops: CDR1 SGHNT, CDR2 YYREEE (reference sequence). J gave up 4 bases and V 4 bases, and 6 bases lay outside the gene matches. This CDR3 has 16 residues. For the CDR3, the DNA is TGTGCCAGCAGCGCTAGCGGGGGGCTCGGCACCGGGGAGCTGTTTTTT. Amino acids: CASSASGGLGTGELFF.

This rearrangement joins TRBV6-5 to TRBJ2-3, with 7 positions matching TRBD1. The CDR3 contains 11 residues. V shed 5 bases and J 12 bases; nucleotides not matched to a gene: 5. Germline-derived CDR1 and CDR2 are MNHEY and SVGAGI. The CDR3 region has the DNA TGTGCCAGCAGTCCCGGGACAGCCCAGTATTTT. Translated, it gives CASSPGTAQYF.

This clonotype was recorded at least ten times. J is TRBJ2-2 and V is TRBV7-8; D ambiguous. CDR1 SGHVS and CDR2 FQNEAQ come from the germline V gene. Trimming took off 3 bases at V and 2 bases at J, with 10 bases between the two ends. The CDR3 contains 15 residues. The CDR3 DNA reads as TGTGCCAGCAGCTTCTCGATTCTTAACACCGGGGAGCTGTTTTTT. This translates into CASSFSILNTGELFF.

This clonotype was found many times. The chain uses TRBV7-3 and TRBJ1-1; D gene ambiguous. Trimming cost V 0 bases and J 1 base, with 3 bases left between them. The CDR3 is 13 residues long. The germline CDR1 and CDR2 sequences are SGHTA and FQGTGA. CDR3 DNA: TGTGCCAGCAGCTTAACACAGAACACTGAAGCTTTCTTT. It yields the protein CASSLTQNTEAFF.

The chain recombines TRBV7-2 with TRBJ2-1, with TRBD1 as a possible D gene (5 bases). This CDR3 comprises 13 residues. Between the trimmed V and J ends, which lost 1 base and 15 bases, there was a span of 16 bases. The germline gives CDR1 SGHTA, CDR2 FQGNSA. The DNA of the CDR3 is TGTGCCAGCAGCTTAGGGGGCGCTTCTCGGCCGTTCTTC. This translates into CASSLGGASRPFF.

This clonotype was seen a handful of times. The rearrangement uses TRBV9 and TRBJ2-3; 11 bases line up with TRBD2. CDR3 size: 18 residues. Germline V CDR1 and CDR2: SGDLS, YYNGEE. J lost 6 bases, V lost 4 bases, and 16 bases had no gene match. The CDR3 DNA follows: TGTGCCAGCAGCACCCGTAGCTGGATAGCGGGGGGGCTTGATACGCAGTATTTT. This gives the protein CASSTRSWIAGGLDTQYF. Variable domain in full (rest from reference TRBV9 and TRBJ2-3): DSGVTQTPKHLITATGQRVTLRCSPRSGDLSVYWYQQSLDQGLQFLIQYYNGEERAKGNILERFSAQQFPDLHSELNLSSLELGDSALYFCASSTRSWIAGGLDTQYFGPGTRLTVL.

This clonotype was seen a handful of times. The chain uses TRBV7-8 and TRBJ1-2; tentatively, D is TRBD1 (6 bases). CDR1 is SGHVS, CDR2 FQNEAQ, per germline. V was pared by 8 bases and J by 0 bases, with 16 bases between. The CDR3 runs to 15 residues. The CDR3 DNA reads TGTGCCAGCGCACAACAGGGCATTCCTAACTATGGCTACACCTTC. Amino acid sequence: CASAQQGIPNYGYTF.

The J gene is TRBJ2-1, the V gene TRBV12-3 or TRBV12-4; TRBD2 matches 8 bases. There are 14 residues in the CDR3. With V trimmed by 8 bases and J by 9 bases, 12 bases remained unmatched. The CDR3 loop reads CASLAGGRLSEQFF. The CDR3 DNA reads TGTGCCAGCCTCGCGGGGGGCAGATTAAGTGAGCAGTTCTTC.

The J gene is TRBJ2-5, the V gene TRBV7-2, with D maybe TRBD2 (6 bases). Germline lookup yields CDR1 SGHTA and CDR2 FQGNSA. V was pared by 6 bases and J by 3 bases, with 14 bases between. CDR3 size: 14 residues. CDR3 nucleotide sequence: TGTGCCAGCAGGACCGGGACTGTAGAAGAGACCCAGTACTTC. Residues: CASRTGTVEETQYF.